This TCR beta chain is from a study of blood T cell repertoires in COVID-19. Sequencing was performed with immunoSEQ multiplex PCR; in TCRdb, only in-frame clones are kept and a portion is missing. The sample records more than 90,000 clones, roughly 88% being singletons. The receptor comes from a human donor in a cohort sampled during active COVID-19. Sequencing was done on a sample of peripheral blood.

This chain's CDR3 is CASSRGPQGTEAFF. DNA for the CDR3: TGTGCCAGCAGCCGGGGCCCCCAGGGGACTGAAGCTTTCTTT. J is TRBJ1-1 and V is TRBV3-1 (or the pseudogene TRBV3-2), with D possibly being TRBD1 (6 bases). The ends were cut back, 4 bases at V and 5 bases at J, with 14 bases in the middle. Per germline, CDR1 LGHDT and CDR2 YNNKEL (reference sequence). The CDR3 length is 14 residues.